A single sample is the source of the 3 T cell receptor beta chains below, sequenced in a study of shared clonotypes between healthy human individuals. TCRdb keeps only in-frame clones here, not all; method: immunoSEQ multiplex PCR. The table has millions of clones, 85% to 95% seen once. Specimen: naive CD4+ T cells from PBMCs. Sample subset: CD45RA+ positively selected. These receptors all come from a man younger than 30 in good health. Some clones in this sample may be carry-over from other donors' samples.

The V and J genes are TRBV2 and TRBJ2-2; 9 bases align to TRBD1. This CDR3 spans 15 amino acids. CDR1 SNHLY and CDR2 FYNNEI come from the germline V gene. V trimming: 6 bases; J trimming: 4 bases; junction bases outside the gene matches: 6. The CDR3 here is CASRPRTGATGELFF. The DNA of the CDR3 is TGTGCCAGCAGGCCGAGGACAGGGGCCACCGGGGAGCTGTTTTTT. Based on the CDR3 plus reference TRBV2 and TRBJ2-2, the full variable domain is EPEVTQTPSHQVTQMGQEVILRCVPISNHLYFYWYRQILGQKVEFLVSFYNNEISEKSEIFDDQFSVERPDGSNFTLKIRSTKLEDSAMYFCASRPRTGATGELFFGEGSRLTVL.

This sequence joins TRBV4-1 and TRBJ2-2, with D maybe TRBD1 (5 bases). Trimming removed 0 bases at V and 2 bases at J, with 28 bases between. CDR1 and CDR2 from the germline V gene are MGHRA and YSYEKL. The CDR3 contains 22 residues. CDR3 nucleotides: TGCGCCAGCAGCCAAGATCATGGGGCTCGTGGAAGCAGTAAGAATAACACCGGGGAGCTGTTTTTT. Its protein is CASSQDHGARGSSKNNTGELFF.

V and J are TRBV29-1 and TRBJ1-1; 7 bases agree with TRBD1. The CDR3 runs 12 residues. The germline V gene has CDR1 SQVTM and CDR2 ANQGSEA. The CDR3 is CSGQEGATEAFF. CDR3 sequence (DNA): TGCAGTGGTCAAGAGGGGGCCACTGAAGCTTTCTTT.